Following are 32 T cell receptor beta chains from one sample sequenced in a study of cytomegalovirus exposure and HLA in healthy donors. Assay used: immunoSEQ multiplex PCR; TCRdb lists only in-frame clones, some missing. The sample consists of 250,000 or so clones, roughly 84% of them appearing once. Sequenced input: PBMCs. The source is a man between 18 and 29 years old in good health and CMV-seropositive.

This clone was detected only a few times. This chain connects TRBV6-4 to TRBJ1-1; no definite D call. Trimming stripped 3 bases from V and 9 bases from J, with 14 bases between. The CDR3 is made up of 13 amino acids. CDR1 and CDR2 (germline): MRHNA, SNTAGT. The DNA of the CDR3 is TGTGCCAGCAGTGATACGGGCAGGAATCAAGCTTTCTTT. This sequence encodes CASSDTGRNQAFF.

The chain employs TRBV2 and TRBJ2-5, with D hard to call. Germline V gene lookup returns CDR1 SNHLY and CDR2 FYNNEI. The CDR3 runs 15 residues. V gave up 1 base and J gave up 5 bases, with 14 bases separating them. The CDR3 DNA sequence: TGTGCCAGCAGTGAAGATCTAATGCGTCCCGAGACCCAGTACTTC. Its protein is CASSEDLMRPETQYF.

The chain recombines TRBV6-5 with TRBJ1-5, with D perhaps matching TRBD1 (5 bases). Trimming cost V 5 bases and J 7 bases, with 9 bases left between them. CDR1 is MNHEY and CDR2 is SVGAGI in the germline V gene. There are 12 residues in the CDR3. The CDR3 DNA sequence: TGTGCCAGCAGTCACAGGAGGCAGCCCCAGCATTTT. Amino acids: CASSHRRQPQHF.

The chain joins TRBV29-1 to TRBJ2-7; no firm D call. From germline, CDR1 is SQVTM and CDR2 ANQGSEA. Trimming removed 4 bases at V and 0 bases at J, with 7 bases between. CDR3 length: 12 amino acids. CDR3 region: CSVGYSSYEQYF. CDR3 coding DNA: TGCAGCGTTGGTTACAGCTCCTACGAGCAGTACTTC.

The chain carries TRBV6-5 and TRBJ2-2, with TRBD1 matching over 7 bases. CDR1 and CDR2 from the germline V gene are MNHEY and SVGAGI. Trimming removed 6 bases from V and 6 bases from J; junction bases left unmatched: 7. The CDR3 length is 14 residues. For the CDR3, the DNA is TGTGCCAGCAGGGTAACAGGGGTTTCCGGGGAGCTGTTTTTT. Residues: CASRVTGVSGELFF.

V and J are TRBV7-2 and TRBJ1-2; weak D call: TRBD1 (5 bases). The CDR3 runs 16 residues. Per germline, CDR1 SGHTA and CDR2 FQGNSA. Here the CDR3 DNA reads TGTGCAGATCACAGGATTATGGTTATACCCAACTATGGCTACACCTTC. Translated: CADHRIMVIPNYGYTF.

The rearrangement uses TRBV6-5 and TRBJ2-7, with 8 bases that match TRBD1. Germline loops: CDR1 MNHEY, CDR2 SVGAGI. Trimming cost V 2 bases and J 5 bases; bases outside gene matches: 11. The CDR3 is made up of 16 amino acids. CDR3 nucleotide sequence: TGTGCCAGCAGTTACCGGCAGGGGGCATGGGGCGACGAGCAGTACTTC. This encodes CASSYRQGAWGDEQYF.

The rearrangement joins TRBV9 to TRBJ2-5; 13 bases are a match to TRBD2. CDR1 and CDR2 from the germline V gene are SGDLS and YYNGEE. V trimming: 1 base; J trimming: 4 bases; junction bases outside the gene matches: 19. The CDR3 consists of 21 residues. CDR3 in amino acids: CASSVSPGLAGSNGTRETQYF. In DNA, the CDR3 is TGTGCCAGCAGCGTATCCCCGGGACTAGCGGGGTCAAATGGGACGAGAGAGACCCAGTACTTC.

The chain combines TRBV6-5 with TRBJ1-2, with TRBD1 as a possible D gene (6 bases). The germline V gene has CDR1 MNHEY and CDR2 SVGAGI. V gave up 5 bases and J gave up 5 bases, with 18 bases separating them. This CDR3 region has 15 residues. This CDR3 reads CASSPTPDSKYGYTF. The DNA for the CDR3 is TGTGCCAGCAGTCCAACACCGGACAGCAAATATGGCTACACCTTC.

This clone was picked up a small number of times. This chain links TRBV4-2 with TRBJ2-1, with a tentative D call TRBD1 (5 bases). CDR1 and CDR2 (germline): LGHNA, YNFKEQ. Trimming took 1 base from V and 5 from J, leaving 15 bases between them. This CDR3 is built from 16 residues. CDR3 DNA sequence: TGTGCCAGCAGCCAAGTTGTCTTGGGCAGGGACAATGAGCAGTTCTTC. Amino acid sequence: CASSQVVLGRDNEQFF.

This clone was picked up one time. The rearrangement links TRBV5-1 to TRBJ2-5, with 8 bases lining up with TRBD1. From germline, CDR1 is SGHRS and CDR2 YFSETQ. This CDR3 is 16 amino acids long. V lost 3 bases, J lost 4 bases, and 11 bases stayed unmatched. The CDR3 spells CASSWGTGSNLETQYF. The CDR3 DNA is TGCGCCAGCAGCTGGGGGACAGGATCCAACCTAGAGACCCAGTACTTC.

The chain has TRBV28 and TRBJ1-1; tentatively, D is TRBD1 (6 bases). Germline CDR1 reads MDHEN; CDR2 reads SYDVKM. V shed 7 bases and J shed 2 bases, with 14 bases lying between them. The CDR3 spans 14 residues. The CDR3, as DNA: TGTGCCAGCACCGAAGGACAGACAAACACTGAAGCTTTCTTT. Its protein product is CASTEGQTNTEAFF.

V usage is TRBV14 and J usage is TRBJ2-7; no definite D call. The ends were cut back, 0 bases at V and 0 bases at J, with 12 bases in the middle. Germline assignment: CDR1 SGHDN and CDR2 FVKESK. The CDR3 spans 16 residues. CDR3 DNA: TGTGCCAGCAGCCAAGAAATGGGCTTTAGCTCCTACGAGCAGTACTTC. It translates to CASSQEMGFSSYEQYF.

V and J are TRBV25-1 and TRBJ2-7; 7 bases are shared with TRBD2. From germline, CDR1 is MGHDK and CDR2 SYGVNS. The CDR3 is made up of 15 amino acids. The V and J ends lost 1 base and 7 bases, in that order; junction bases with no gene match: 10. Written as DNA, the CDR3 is TGTGCCAGCAGTGAATGGGGGGAGGGATCTGAGGAGCAGTACTTC. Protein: CASSEWGEGSEEQYF.

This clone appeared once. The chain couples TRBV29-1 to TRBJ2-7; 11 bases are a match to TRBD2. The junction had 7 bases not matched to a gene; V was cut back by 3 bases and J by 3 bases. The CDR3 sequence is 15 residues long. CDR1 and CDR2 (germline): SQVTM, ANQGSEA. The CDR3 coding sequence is TGCAGCGTTGACGTAGGGACTAGCGGCAACTACGAGCAGTACTTC. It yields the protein CSVDVGTSGNYEQYF.

The CDR3 DNA follows: TGTGCCTGGAGTACACTCAGGAACGAAAAACTGTTTTTT. Translating it yields CAWSTLRNEKLFF. The rearrangement joins TRBV30 to TRBJ1-4, with D unresolved. The CDR3 totals 13 residues. Germline CDR1 is GTSNPN and CDR2 is SVGIG (reference sequence). With 2 bases removed from V and 8 bases from J, the gap between germline ends came to 12 bases.

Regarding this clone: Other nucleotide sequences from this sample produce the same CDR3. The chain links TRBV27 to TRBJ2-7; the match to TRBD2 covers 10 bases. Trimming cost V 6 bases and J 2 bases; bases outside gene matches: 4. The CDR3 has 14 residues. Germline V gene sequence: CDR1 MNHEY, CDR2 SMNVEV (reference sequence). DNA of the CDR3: TGTGCCAGCAGCTGGACTAGCGGCGCCTACGAGCAGTACTTC. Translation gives CASSWTSGAYEQYF.

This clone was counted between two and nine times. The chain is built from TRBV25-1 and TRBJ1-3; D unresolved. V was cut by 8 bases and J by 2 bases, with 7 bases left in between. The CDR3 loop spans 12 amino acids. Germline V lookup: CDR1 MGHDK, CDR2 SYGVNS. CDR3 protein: CASGEAGNTIYF. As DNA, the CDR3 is TGTGCCAGCGGAGAAGCTGGAAACACCATATATTTT.

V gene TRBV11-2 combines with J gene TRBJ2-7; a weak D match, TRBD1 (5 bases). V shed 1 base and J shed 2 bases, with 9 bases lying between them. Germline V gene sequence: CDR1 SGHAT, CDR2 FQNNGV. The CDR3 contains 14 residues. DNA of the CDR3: TGTGCCAGCAGCTTAGGGCAGGGCCCCTACGAGCAGTACTTC. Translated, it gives CASSLGQGPYEQYF.

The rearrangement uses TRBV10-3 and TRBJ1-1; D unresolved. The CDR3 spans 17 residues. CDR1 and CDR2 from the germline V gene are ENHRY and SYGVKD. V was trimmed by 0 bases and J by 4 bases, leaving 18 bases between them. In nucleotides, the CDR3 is TGTGCCATCAGTGAGTCGATAAGTGGACCACCAGTCACTGAAGCTTTCTTT. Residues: CAISESISGPPVTEAFF.

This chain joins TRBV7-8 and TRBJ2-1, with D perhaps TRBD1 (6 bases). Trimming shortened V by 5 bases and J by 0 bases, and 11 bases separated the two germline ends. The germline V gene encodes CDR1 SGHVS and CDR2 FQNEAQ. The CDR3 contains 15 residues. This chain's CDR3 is CASSGTPRSYNEQFF. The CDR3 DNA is TGTGCCAGCAGCGGGACACCCCGCTCCTACAATGAGCAGTTCTTC.

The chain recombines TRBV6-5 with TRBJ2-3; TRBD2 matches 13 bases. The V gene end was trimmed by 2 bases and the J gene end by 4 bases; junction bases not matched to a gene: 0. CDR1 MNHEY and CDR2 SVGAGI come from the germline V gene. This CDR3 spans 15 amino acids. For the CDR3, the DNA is TGTGCCAGCAGTTACGGACTAGCGGGAGCAGATACGCAGTATTTT. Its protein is CASSYGLAGADTQYF.

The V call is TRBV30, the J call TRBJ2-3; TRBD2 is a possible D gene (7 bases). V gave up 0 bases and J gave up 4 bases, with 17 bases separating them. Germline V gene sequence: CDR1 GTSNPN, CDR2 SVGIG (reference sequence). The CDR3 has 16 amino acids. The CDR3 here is CAWSVFGGGLADTQYF. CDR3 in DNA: TGTGCCTGGAGTGTGTTTGGGGGGGGCCTTGCAGATACGCAGTATTTT.

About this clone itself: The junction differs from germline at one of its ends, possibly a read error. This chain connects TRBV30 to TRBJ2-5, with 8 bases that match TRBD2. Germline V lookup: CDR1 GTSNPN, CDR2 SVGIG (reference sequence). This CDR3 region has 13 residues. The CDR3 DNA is TGTGCATGGAGTGGCGGGGGGCAAGAGACCCAGTACTTC. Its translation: CAWSGGGQETQYF.

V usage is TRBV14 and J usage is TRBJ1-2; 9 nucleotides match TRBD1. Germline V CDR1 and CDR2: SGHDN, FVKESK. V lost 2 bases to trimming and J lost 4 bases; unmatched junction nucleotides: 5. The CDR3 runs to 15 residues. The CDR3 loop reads CASSQTGGVGYGYTF. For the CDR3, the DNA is TGTGCCAGCAGCCAAACAGGGGGCGTCGGCTATGGCTACACCTTC.

In DNA form, the CDR3 reads TGTGCCAGCAGGGACAGCCCCTCTGGGGCCAACGTCCTGACTTTC. Residues: CASRDSPSGANVLTF. The chain is built from TRBV7-2 and TRBJ2-6; a weak D match, TRBD1 (6 bases). This CDR3 is built from 15 residues. Deletions cut 6 bases from V and 0 bases from J, with 9 bases between. CDR1 is SGHTA and CDR2 is FQGNSA in the germline V gene.

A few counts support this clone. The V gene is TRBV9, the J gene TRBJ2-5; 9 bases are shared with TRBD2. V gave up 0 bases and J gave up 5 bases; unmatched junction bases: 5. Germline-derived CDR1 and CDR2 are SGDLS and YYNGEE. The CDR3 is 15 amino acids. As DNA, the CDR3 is TGTGCCAGCAGCGTAGCCCAGCGGGAGGCCGAGACCCAGTACTTC. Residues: CASSVAQREAETQYF.

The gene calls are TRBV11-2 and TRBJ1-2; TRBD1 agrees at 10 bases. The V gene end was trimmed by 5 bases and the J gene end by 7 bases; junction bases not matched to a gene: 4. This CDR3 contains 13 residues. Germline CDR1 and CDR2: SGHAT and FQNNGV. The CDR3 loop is CASSRGTGVGYTF. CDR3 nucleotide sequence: TGTGCCAGCAGCCGAGGGACAGGGGTTGGCTACACCTTC.

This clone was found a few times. CDR3 DNA: TGTGCCAGCAGTCCCCTGTACCATGGCTACACCTTC. Its translation is CASSPLYHGYTF. This chain connects TRBV6-6 to TRBJ1-2; D is uncertain. The germline V gene has CDR1 MNHNY and CDR2 SVGAGI (reference sequence). V dropped 5 bases and J dropped 6 bases, with 10 bases sitting between them. This CDR3 spans 12 amino acids.

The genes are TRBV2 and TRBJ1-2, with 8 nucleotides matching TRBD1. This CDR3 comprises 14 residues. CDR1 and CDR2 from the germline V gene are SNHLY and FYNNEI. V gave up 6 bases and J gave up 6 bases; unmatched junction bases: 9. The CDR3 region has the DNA TGTGCCAGCAGATATGCCGGGACAGGCAATGGCTACACCTTC. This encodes CASRYAGTGNGYTF.

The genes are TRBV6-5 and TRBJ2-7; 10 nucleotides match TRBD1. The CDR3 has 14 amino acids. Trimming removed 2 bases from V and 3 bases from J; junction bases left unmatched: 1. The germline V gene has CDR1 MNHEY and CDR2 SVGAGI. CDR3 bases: TGTGCCAGCAGTTACCGGGACAGGGGCTACGAGCAGTACTTC. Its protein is CASSYRDRGYEQYF.

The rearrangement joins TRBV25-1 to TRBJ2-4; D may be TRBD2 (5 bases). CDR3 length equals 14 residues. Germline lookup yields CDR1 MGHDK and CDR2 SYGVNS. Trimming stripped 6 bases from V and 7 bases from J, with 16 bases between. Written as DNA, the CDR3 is TGTGCCAGCAGCGGTGACTATCTGGAGAACATTCAGTACTTC. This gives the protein CASSGDYLENIQYF.